These T cell receptor beta chains were read from a single sample in a study of control samples from healthy donors and cancer patients. Profiled with immunoSEQ multiplex PCR; TCRdb holds only in-frame clones, not every one. The data contain around 120,000 clones, around 86% of them singletons. What was sequenced was blood. The receptors shown here come from a man aged 35-49 years in good health. Both conserved end residues are part of each CDR3. D genes are given only for firm matches. Only some rows state a clone size, as once, few, many or a class for expanded clones.

TRBJ2-7,-,TRBD1,TRBV5-1,CASSLAQGAYEQYF,TGCGCCAGCAGCTTGGCACAGGGGGCCTACGAGCAGTACTTC
TRBJ2-1,-,TRBD1,TRBV2,CASSESRTGGQNEQFF,TGTGCCAGCAGTGAAAGTCGGACAGGGGGTCAAAATGAGCAGTTCTTC
TRBJ2-3,-,-,TRBV2,CASRLLDPRDTQYF,TGTGCCAGCCGCTTACTCGACCCTCGAGATACGCAGTATTTT
TRBJ1-2,few,-,TRBV7-8,CASSLEQTSYGYTF,TGTGCCAGCAGCTTAGAACAGACATCCTATGGCTACACCTTC
TRBJ2-2,-,-,TRBV7-8,CASSLVAGTGELFF,TGTGCCAGCAGCTTAGTTGCGGGCACCGGGGAGCTGTTTTTT
TRBJ2-1,-,-,TRBV5-1,CASSLSGVSYNEQFF,TGCGCCAGCAGCTTGAGTGGGGTGTCCTACAATGAGCAGTTCTTC
TRBJ1-2,once,TRBD1,TRBV7-2,CASSKSTGSSYGYTF,TGTGCCAGCAGCAAATCGACAGGGTCAAGCTATGGCTACACCTTC
TRBJ1-1,-,-,TRBV7-9,CASSLVSIPNTEAFF,TGTGCCAGCAGCTTAGTTTCCATACCGAACACTGAAGCTTTCTTT
TRBJ1-1,-,TRBD1,TRBV4-3,CASSEGQALNTEAFF,TGCGCCAGCAGCGAGGGACAGGCGCTGAACACTGAAGCTTTCTTT
TRBJ2-3,-,-,TRBV6-5,CASSYSRATDTQYF,TGTGCCAGCAGTTACTCAAGGGCTACAGATACGCAGTATTTT
TRBJ1-1,-,-,TRBV3-1/TRBV3-2,CASSQDRNTEAFF,TGTGCCAGCAGCCAAGACAGGAACACTGAAGCTTTCTTT
TRBJ1-1,-,TRBD1,TRBV9,CASSGSQGAPGTEAFF,TGTGCCAGCAGCGGTTCACAGGGGGCCCCGGGCACTGAAGCTTTCTTT
TRBJ1-5,-,-,TRBV19,CASRAQVQGNQPQHF,TGTGCCAGTAGGGCTCAGGTCCAGGGTAATCAGCCCCAGCATTTT
TRBJ1-3,medium-sized,TRBD1,TRBV5-8,CASSSDRVPGNTIYF,TGTGCCAGCAGCTCCGACAGGGTCCCTGGAAACACCATATATTTT
TRBJ2-7,-,-,TRBV24-1,CATQGQGYEQYF,TGTGCCACCCAGGGACAAGGCTACGAGCAGTACTTC
TRBJ1-5,-,TRBD1,TRBV7-9,CASSLDRQGGQPQHF,TGTGCCAGCAGCTTAGATCGACAGGGCGGGCAGCCCCAGCATTTT
TRBJ1-5,-,-,TRBV6-5,CASSLGRPLSNQPQHF,TGTGCCAGCAGTTTGGGCCGACCCCTTAGCAATCAGCCCCAGCATTTT
TRBJ1-2,-,TRBD1,TRBV19,CASSMIPGQGIGDGYTF,TGTGCCAGTAGTATGATTCCGGGACAGGGCATCGGGGATGGCTACACCTTC
TRBJ2-2,-,TRBD1,TRBV18,CASSEGGRTDTGELFF,TGTGCCAGCTCCGAAGGGGGCCGCACGGACACCGGGGAGCTGTTTTTT
TRBJ1-6,-,-,TRBV13,CASSLRGSLNSPLHF,TGTGCCAGCAGCTTACGGGGTAGCCTTAATTCACCCCTCCACTTT
TRBJ1-1,-,-,TRBV3-1/TRBV3-2,CASSQGGATEAFF,TGTGCCAGCAGCCAAGGGGGTGCGACTGAAGCTTTCTTT
TRBJ1-6,-,-,TRBV7-9,CASSLARVATLHF,TGTGCCAGCAGCTTAGCGAGGGTGGCGACCCTCCACTTT
TRBJ1-1,-,-,TRBV18,CASSPGQNTEAFF,TGTGCCAGCTCACCCGGACAGAACACTGAAGCTTTCTTT
TRBJ1-5,-,-,TRBV24-1,CATSDSPGQPQHF,TGTGCCACCAGTGATTCACCAGGGCAGCCCCAGCATTTT
TRBJ1-5,-,TRBD1,TRBV7-9,CASSPDREKGAYSNQPQHF,TGTGCCAGCAGCCCCGACAGGGAAAAGGGGGCATATAGCAATCAGCCCCAGCATTTT
TRBJ1-2,-,-,TRBV6-1,CASSEPPRQGYTF,TGTGCCAGCAGTGAACCCCCCAGACAGGGCTACACCTTC
TRBJ2-3,-,-,TRBV7-2,CASSRVDTQYF,TGTGCCAGCAGCCGAGTAGATACGCAGTATTTT
TRBJ1-2,-,TRBD1,TRBV18,CASSPTGIDYGYTF,TGTGCCAGCTCACCGACAGGGATCGACTATGGCTACACCTTC
TRBJ1-3,-,-,TRBV15,CATSRDVNTIYF,TGTGCCACCAGCAGAGATGTGAACACCATATATTTT
TRBJ2-3,-,TRBD2,TRBV4-1,CASSQSGTSGGTDTQYF,TGCGCCAGCAGCCAGTCCGGGACTAGCGGGGGCACAGATACGCAGTATTTT
TRBJ1-5,-,-,TRBV19,CASSFQPNQPQHF,TGTGCCAGTAGTTTCCAGCCTAATCAGCCCCAGCATTTT
TRBJ1-4,-,-,TRBV11-3,CASSSPLEKLFF,TGTGCCAGCAGCTCCCCTCTCGAAAAACTGTTTTTT
TRBJ2-3,-,-,TRBV11-2,CASSLVVAGLTDTQYF,TGTGCCAGCAGCTTAGTAGTTGCAGGGCTCACAGATACGCAGTATTTT
TRBJ2-7,-,-,TRBV6-5,CASSTPRRLEQYF,TGTGCCAGCAGTACGCCCCGGCGTTTGGAGCAGTACTTC
TRBJ1-1,-,-,TRBV21-1,CASSKPVQGRGTEAFF,TGTGCCAGCAGCAAACCCGTACAGGGTAGGGGCACTGAAGCTTTCTTT
TRBJ2-1,-,-,TRBV21-1,CASNRDRAINEQFF,TGTGCCAGCAACCGGGACAGGGCTATCAATGAGCAGTTCTTC
TRBJ1-5,-,-,TRBV2,CASSTDRSFNQPQHF,TGTGCCAGCAGTACCGACAGGAGTTTCAATCAGCCCCAGCATTTT
TRBJ2-7,-,-,TRBV5-1,CASSGGAGIDEQYF,TGCGCCAGCAGCGGGGGGGCAGGGATCGACGAGCAGTACTTC
TRBJ2-2,-,-,TRBV5-8,CASSLEGRTTGELFF,TGTGCCAGCAGCTTGGAGGGTCGGACCACCGGGGAGCTGTTTTTT
TRBJ1-1,-,-,TRBV5-6,CASSRGSGAPFF,TGTGCCAGCAGCCGGGGGTCGGGGGCTCCTTTCTTT
TRBJ2-7,once,TRBD2,TRBV7-2,CASSIRTSGGDYEQYF,TGTGCCAGCAGCATAAGGACTAGCGGGGGGGATTACGAGCAGTACTTC
TRBJ2-7,-,TRBD1,TRBV10-2,CASSEDRGIGQYF,TGCGCCAGCAGTGAAGACAGGGGAATCGGGCAGTACTTC
TRBJ2-1,-,-,TRBV7-9,CASTPGGGGNNEQFF,TGTGCCAGCACCCCTGGGGGAGGGGGGAACAATGAGCAGTTCTTC
TRBJ2-1,-,-,TRBV4-2,CASSQEGWGASYNEQFF,TGTGCCAGCAGCCAAGAAGGTTGGGGGGCCTCCTACAATGAGCAGTTCTTC
TRBJ2-7,-,TRBD1,TRBV7-8,CASSADGTASYEQYF,TGTGCCAGCAGCGCAGACGGGACAGCTTCCTACGAGCAGTACTTC
TRBJ2-3,-,TRBD1,TRBV4-1,CASSRLGTGSSTDTQYF,TGCGCCAGCAGCCGCCTTGGGACAGGGTCTAGCACAGATACGCAGTATTTT
TRBJ1-5,-,TRBD1,TRBV6-1,CASSEKGQGFYQPQHF,TGTGCCAGCAGTGAAAAAGGACAGGGGTTCTATCAGCCCCAGCATTTT
TRBJ1-2,-,-,TRBV10-2,CASSEVRGGYTF,TGCGCCAGCAGTGAGGTCCGGGGAGGCTACACCTTC
TRBJ1-2,-,TRBD1,TRBV4-1,CASSRDREAYF,TGCGCCAGCAGCCGGGACAGGGAAGCCTACTTC
TRBJ2-3,-,-,TRBV7-2,CASSLPRTDTQYF,TGTGCCAGCAGCTTACCCCGGACAGATACGCAGTATTTT
TRBJ1-5,-,TRBD1,TRBV7-6,CASSPRGRDSNQPQHF,TGTGCCAGCAGCCCCAGGGGGCGGGATAGCAATCAGCCCCAGCATTTT
TRBJ1-1,-,-,TRBV7-9,CASSLDLGRGNTEAFF,TGTGCCAGCAGCTTAGACTTGGGGCGCGGAAACACTGAAGCTTTCTTT
TRBJ1-3,-,-,TRBV10-2,CASGQQGNTIYF,TGCGCCAGCGGACAGCAAGGAAACACCATATATTTT
TRBJ2-2,once,-,TRBV30,CAWSVWGLNTGELFF,TGTGCCTGGAGTGTATGGGGACTGAACACCGGGGAGCTGTTTTTT
TRBJ1-4,once,TRBD1,TRBV4-3,CASSPPGQGVKLFF,TGCGCCAGCAGCCCCCCGGGACAGGGGGTAAAACTGTTTTTT
TRBJ2-7,-,-,TRBV18,CASSLTSLHEQYF,TGTGCCAGCTCTCTGACTAGTCTCCACGAGCAGTACTTC
TRBJ2-7,-,TRBD1,TRBV7-8,CASSLPGGPYEQYF,TGTGCCAGCAGCTTACCAGGGGGCCCCTACGAGCAGTACTTC
TRBJ2-5,-,-,TRBV24-1,CATSDTRGSETQYF,TGTGCCACCAGTGACACAAGGGGGTCGGAGACCCAGTACTTC
TRBJ1-5,-,-,TRBV18,CASSPPGSRNQPQHF,TGTGCCAGCTCACCACCGGGCAGTCGGAATCAGCCCCAGCATTTT